This TCR beta chain derives from a study of blood T cell repertoires in COVID-19. Study-level background: Whether acute or convalescent, the COVID-19 samples came from the United States, Italy and Spain.

Produced via immunoSEQ multiplex PCR; TCRdb's table is partial and in-frame only. This table has approximately 89,000 clones, around 81% appearing once. Trimming left V 4 bases short and J 8 bases short, with 14 bases between. Looked up from germline, CDR1 is MNHNY and CDR2 is SVGAGI (reference sequence). This CDR3 has 13 residues. The sequence derives from an older woman with active or convalescent COVID-19. The gene calls are TRBV6-6 and TRBJ1-2, with TRBD1 as a possible D gene (6 bases). Sequencing was done on a sample of peripheral blood. The DNA for the CDR3 is TGTGCCAGCAGTTTACCCTCAGGGGTCGGCTACACCTTC. It yields the protein CASSLPSGVGYTF.